This T cell receptor beta chain was found in a study of T cell responses to AZD1222 COVID-19 vaccine. Second-dose timings of about 4 or about 12 weeks were pooled. Method: immunoSEQ multiplex PCR; TCRdb's copy keeps in-frame clones and lacks some. This sample has 110,000 or so clones, with about 88% found just once. Study-wide findings and caveats: Only a handful of individuals given AZD1222 were seropositive at baseline. Nearly half of spike-specific TCRs reportedly target unmutated variant regions. White British people made up most donors, females outnumbered males, and clonal diversity was possibly underestimated.

CDR1 SGHAT and CDR2 FQNNGV come from the germline V gene. CDR3 length: 14 amino acids. V gave up 3 bases and J gave up 1 base, with 9 bases separating them. A note on this clone: As yet, its antigen is unknown.

This receptor was taken from an adult who received the AZD1222 COVID-19 vaccine. The J gene is TRBJ1-1, the V gene TRBV11-2, with D unresolved. The specimen comprised peripheral blood, sampled 28 days after the second AZD1222 dose. The DNA for the CDR3 is TGTGCCAGCAGCTTCCTGAGGGAGAACACTGAAGCTTTCTTT. Protein product: CASSFLRENTEAFF.